This T cell receptor (beta chain) was obtained from a study of T cells in Graves' hyperthyroidism and ophthalmopathy. Looking at the study overall: Peripheral blood draws took place at initial diagnosis, ahead of any treatment.

On this clonotype itself: Its matching antigen is unknown.

The study, taken as a whole, reports: Ophthalmopathy was identified by the model a median about seven months ahead of onset.

With 2 bases removed from V and 6 bases from J, the gap between germline ends came to 13 bases. Germline-derived CDR1 and CDR2 are KGHDR and SFDVKD. This CDR3 has 15 amino acids. TCR beta CDR3 sequences were amplified from RNA transcripts. A set of HTBI primers served as the primers for a first-round RT-PCR of the TCR CDR3. Each CDR3 protein is one row after TCRdb ran MiXCR on the multiplex PCR reads. The table shows roughly 380,000 distinct CDR3 sequences, with roughly 13% occurring only once. The sequencing sample was made of blood. V is TRBV24-1 and J is TRBJ2-4; TRBD1 or TRBD2 may be the D gene (5 bases each). This clonotype originated in a woman between 55 and 75 years old with Graves' hyperthyroidism. This CDR3 reads CATSDSPGPGNIQYF. Written as DNA, the CDR3 is TGTGCCACCAGTGATTCCCCGGGGCCGGGAAACATTCAGTACTTC.